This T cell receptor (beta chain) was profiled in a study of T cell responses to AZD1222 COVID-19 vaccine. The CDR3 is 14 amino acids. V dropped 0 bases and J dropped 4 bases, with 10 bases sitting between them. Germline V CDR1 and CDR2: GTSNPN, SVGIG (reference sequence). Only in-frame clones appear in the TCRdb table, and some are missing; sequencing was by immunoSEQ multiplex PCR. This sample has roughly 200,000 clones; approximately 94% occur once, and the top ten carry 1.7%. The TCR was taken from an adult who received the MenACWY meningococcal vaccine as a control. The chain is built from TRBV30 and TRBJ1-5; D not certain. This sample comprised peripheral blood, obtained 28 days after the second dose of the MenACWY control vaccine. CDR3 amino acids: CAWSVGQNNQPQHF. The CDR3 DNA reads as TGTGCCTGGAGTGTTGGGCAGAATAATCAGCCCCAGCATTTT. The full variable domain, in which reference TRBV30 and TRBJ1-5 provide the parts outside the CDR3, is SQTIHQWPATLVQPVGSPLSLECTVEGTSNPNLYWYRQAAGRGLQLLFYSVGIGQISSEVPQNLSASRPQDRQFILSSKKLLLSDSGFYLCAWSVGQNNQPQHFGDGTRLSIL.